What follows are 32 T cell receptor beta chains derived from one specimen sequenced in a study of T cell responses to AZD1222 COVID-19 vaccine. The method was immunoSEQ multiplex PCR; TCRdb's version includes in-frame clones alone and lacks a portion of them. This sample has fewer than 150,000 clones, with nearly 95% found just once. This specimen consisted of peripheral blood, obtained on day 0 of AZD1222 vaccination. Receptor source: an adult in good health.

This clone was observed once. The V and J genes are TRBV9 and TRBJ1-2; D is uncertain. V was cut by 3 bases and J by 4 bases, with 13 bases left in between. Germline-derived CDR1 and CDR2 are SGDLS and YYNGEE. The CDR3 runs to 14 residues. The CDR3 sequence is CASSASTSFYGYTF. CDR3 sequence (DNA): TGTGCCAGCAGCGCCTCTACGAGCTTCTATGGCTACACCTTC.

The genes are TRBV15 and TRBJ1-5; weak D call: TRBD1 (5 bases). CDR3 size: 17 residues. The germline CDR1 and CDR2 sequences are LNHNV and YYDKDF (reference sequence). V was clipped by 2 bases and J by 6 bases, with 20 bases between them. The CDR3 is CATSRPYRGKRGQPQHF. The CDR3, as DNA: TGTGCCACCAGCAGACCCTATAGGGGCAAACGAGGTCAGCCCCAGCATTTT.

This clone was recorded only once. The chain carries TRBV29-1 and TRBJ2-2; D possibly corresponds to TRBD2 (6 bases). V dropped 4 bases and J dropped 2 bases, with 14 bases sitting between them. This CDR3 has 15 amino acids. CDR1 is SQVTM, CDR2 ANQGSEA, per germline. In DNA form, the CDR3 reads TGCAGCGTTGGCCCCCCGCGGGGAAACACCGGGGAGCTGTTTTTT. Translating it yields CSVGPPRGNTGELFF.

The rearrangement joins TRBV29-1 to TRBJ1-1; D remains ambiguous. Trimming removed 4 bases from V and 1 base from J, with 10 bases in between. Germline loops: CDR1 SQVTM, CDR2 ANQGSEA. This CDR3 has 13 amino acids. In DNA, the CDR3 is TGCAGCGTTGGCCGGGGATGGAACACTGAAGCTTTCTTT. This encodes CSVGRGWNTEAFF.

The gene calls are TRBV7-2 and TRBJ2-5, with 8 bases lining up with TRBD2. Trimming removed 1 base from V and 2 bases from J; junction bases left unmatched: 6. The germline gives CDR1 SGHTA, CDR2 FQGNSA. The CDR3 has 16 amino acids. CDR3 bases: TGTGCCAGCAGCTTAGTTTCCGGGGGGGCGCAAGAGACCCAGTACTTC. It translates to CASSLVSGGAQETQYF.

J is TRBJ2-5 and V is TRBV7-6, with D possibly matching TRBD2 (6 bases). Germline loops: CDR1 SGHVS, CDR2 FNYEAQ. This CDR3 contains 14 residues. The V end lost 0 bases, the J end lost 4 bases, and 9 bases lay between the germline ends. As DNA, the CDR3 is TGTGCCAGCAGCTTAGCCGGGGGAGGAGAGACCCAGTACTTC. Its protein product is CASSLAGGGETQYF.

The gene calls are TRBV6-4 and TRBJ2-1, with TRBD2 matching over 10 bases. The V and J ends lost 3 bases and 4 bases, in that order; junction bases with no gene match: 0. CDR3 length: 14 residues. CDR1 is MRHNA, CDR2 SNTAGT, per germline. CDR3: CASSELAGYNEQFF. Here the CDR3 DNA reads TGTGCCAGCAGTGAACTAGCGGGGTACAATGAGCAGTTCTTC.

CDR3 sequence (DNA): TGTGCCAGCAGACAAACCGACAGGGACACTGAAGCTTTCTTT. Protein sequence: CASRQTDRDTEAFF. The chain employs TRBV6-5 and TRBJ1-1, with TRBD1 matching over 7 bases. This CDR3 is 14 amino acids long. The V and J ends lost 6 bases and 3 bases, in that order; junction bases with no gene match: 7. Germline values: CDR1 MNHEY, CDR2 SVGAGI.

This chain joins TRBV13 and TRBJ2-7; D perhaps matches TRBD1 (6 bases). This CDR3 is built from 14 residues. V lost 2 bases and J 3 bases, leaving 11 bases between the germline ends. The germline CDR1 and CDR2 sequences are PRHDT and FYEKMQ (reference sequence). The CDR3 region has the DNA TGTGCCAGCAGCTTACGACAGGTATACTACGAGCAGTACTTC. This translates into CASSLRQVYYEQYF.

The chain uses TRBV27 and TRBJ1-6; D unresolved. The CDR3 spans 14 residues. The germline V gene encodes CDR1 MNHEY and CDR2 SMNVEV (reference sequence). Trimming shortened V by 3 bases and J by 3 bases, and 6 bases separated the two germline ends. The DNA for the CDR3 is TGTGCCAGCAGTTTCGGTCTCTATAATTCACCCCTCCACTTT. The encoded protein is CASSFGLYNSPLHF.

The genes are TRBV6-5 and TRBJ2-7; no clear D. This CDR3 region has 13 residues. The germline V gene encodes CDR1 MNHEY and CDR2 SVGAGI. V was pared by 0 bases and J by 6 bases, with 9 bases between. CDR3 DNA sequence: TGTGCCAGCAGTTACTCGGGCGGACCCGAGCAGTACTTC. Encoded protein: CASSYSGGPEQYF.

The J gene is TRBJ2-1, the V gene TRBV27; TRBD2 agrees at 9 bases. V dropped 5 bases and J dropped 4; count of bases not matched to a gene: 15. The CDR3 is 18 amino acids. The germline CDR1 and CDR2 sequences are MNHEY and SMNVEV (reference sequence). CDR3 protein: CASSLRPFAGGPYNEQFF. CDR3 coding DNA: TGTGCCAGCAGTCTGAGACCTTTTGCGGGGGGGCCTTACAATGAGCAGTTCTTC.

The chain recombines TRBV18 with TRBJ1-2, with TRBD1 as a possible D gene (5 bases). The V end was cut by 3 bases, the J end by 5 bases, with 13 bases between. Per germline, CDR1 KGHSH and CDR2 LQKENI. There are 14 residues in the CDR3. The CDR3 spells CASSPTRGGYGYTF. The CDR3 bases are TGTGCCAGCTCACCTACCCGGGGGGGTTATGGCTACACCTTC. Variable domain in full (rest from reference TRBV18 and TRBJ1-2): NAGVMQNPRHLVRRRGQEARLRCSPMKGHSHVYWYRQLPEEGLKFMVYLQKENIIDESGMPKERFSAEFPKEGPSILRIQQVVRGDSAAYFCASSPTRGGYGYTFGSGTRLTVV.

The V call is TRBV10-3, the J call TRBJ2-1; 9 positions agree with TRBD2. With 3 bases clipped from V and 8 bases from J, the junction kept 5 bases outside the gene matches. Germline V CDR1 and CDR2: ENHRY, SYGVKD. This CDR3 is built from 14 residues. CDR3 DNA: TGTGCCATCAGTGACGGCGGGGGGGCAGATGAGCAGTTCTTC. Translated, it gives CAISDGGGADEQFF.

The chain uses TRBV7-8 and TRBJ2-1, with 11 bases lining up with TRBD2. CDR1 SGHVS and CDR2 FQNEAQ come from the germline V gene. V lost 5 bases and J lost 4; bases outside the gene matches: 7. This CDR3 region has 16 residues. CDR3 protein: CASSGLAGGYYNEQFF. As DNA, the CDR3 is TGTGCCAGCAGCGGGTTAGCGGGGGGGTATTACAATGAGCAGTTCTTC.

The rearrangement joins TRBV13 to TRBJ1-1; maybe TRBD1 (6 bases). The germline CDR1 and CDR2 sequences are PRHDT and FYEKMQ (reference sequence). V shed 6 bases and J shed 0 bases, with 14 bases lying between them. The CDR3 is made up of 15 amino acids. DNA of the CDR3: TGTGCCAGCAGGACAAAAGGGGGGCTGAACACTGAAGCTTTCTTT. Residues: CASRTKGGLNTEAFF. Using reference TRBV13 and TRBJ1-1 for the parts outside the CDR3, the full variable domain is AAGVIQSPRHLIKEKRETATLKCYPIPRHDTVYWYQQGPGQDPQFLISFYEKMQSDKGSIPDRFSAQQFSDYHSELNMSSLELGDSALYFCASRTKGGLNTEAFFGQGTRLTVV.

The chain carries TRBV19 and TRBJ1-1, with TRBD1 matching 8 bases. V lost 5 bases to trimming and J lost 6 bases; unmatched junction nucleotides: 8. Germline CDR1 and CDR2: LNHDA and SQIVND (reference sequence). CDR3 size: 14 residues. DNA of the CDR3: TGTGCCAGTAGTCCCGGACAGGGTCGGTCTGAAGCTTTCTTT. It specifies CASSPGQGRSEAFF.

CDR3 residues: CASSEPGKETQYF. The CDR3 region has the DNA TGTGCCAGCAGTGAACCGGGGAAAGAGACCCAGTACTTC. The chain recombines TRBV6-4 with TRBJ2-5, with D maybe TRBD2 (5 bases). V lost 3 bases and J lost 3, with 8 bases in between. This CDR3 has 13 residues. The germline V gene has CDR1 MRHNA and CDR2 SNTAGT.

This clone was counted a few times. V usage is TRBV6-1 and J usage is TRBJ2-2; 10 bases align to TRBD2. CDR1 is MNHNS and CDR2 is SASEGT in the germline V gene. V lost 2 bases and J lost 5; bases outside the gene matches: 5. The CDR3 consists of 16 residues. The CDR3 nucleotides read TGTGCCAGCAGTGAACTAGCGGGGGAAGGAACCGGGGAGCTGTTTTTT. This translates into CASSELAGEGTGELFF.

V and J are TRBV12-3 or TRBV12-4 and TRBJ1-2; D not certain. Trimming removed 3 bases at V and 2 bases at J, with 4 bases between. There are 12 residues in the CDR3. The chain's CDR3 is CASSLNNYGYTF. The CDR3 bases are TGTGCCAGCAGTTTGAACAACTATGGCTACACCTTC.

V is TRBV7-9 and J is TRBJ1-2, with 7 bases identical to TRBD1. Germline CDR1 is SEHNR and CDR2 is FQNEAQ (reference sequence). J gave up 5 bases and V 3 bases, and 9 bases lay outside the gene matches. The CDR3 sequence is 15 residues long. Written as DNA, the CDR3 is TGTGCCAGCAGCTTCGACAGGGAGGCCTTGTATGGCTACACCTTC. This sequence encodes CASSFDREALYGYTF.

The J gene is TRBJ2-7, the V gene TRBV5-1; possibly TRBD1 for D (6 bases). V was trimmed by 0 bases and J by 5 bases, leaving 15 bases between them. CDR3 length equals 15 residues. The germline V gene encodes CDR1 SGHRS and CDR2 YFSETQ. CDR3 sequence reads: CASSLAWTASHEQYF. The DNA for the CDR3 is TGCGCCAGCAGCTTGGCCTGGACAGCGAGCCACGAGCAGTACTTC.

The CDR3 region is CASSEARNANTEAFF. The CDR3 bases are TGTGCCAGCAGTGAAGCACGGAACGCGAACACTGAAGCTTTCTTT. The chain combines TRBV6-1 with TRBJ1-1; D is ambiguous. The CDR3 covers 15 residues. Germline lookup yields CDR1 MNHNS and CDR2 SASEGT. V lost 0 bases and J 1 base, leaving 9 bases between the germline ends.

This clone was seen a handful of times. This chain uses TRBV5-1 with TRBJ2-7, with 10 bases fitting TRBD1. This CDR3 is 14 amino acids long. Germline V CDR1 and CDR2: SGHRS, YFSETQ. V lost 2 bases, J lost 6 bases, and 5 bases stayed unmatched. CDR3 DNA sequence: TGCGCCAGCAGCTTCGTTAGGACAGGGGGCGAGCAGTACTTC. This translates into CASSFVRTGGEQYF.

The V gene is TRBV5-1, the J gene TRBJ2-5; 11 bases line up with TRBD1. V was clipped by 4 bases and J by 4 bases; unmatched bases: 6. This CDR3 has 15 amino acids. Germline V gene lookup returns CDR1 SGHRS and CDR2 YFSETQ. CDR3 DNA sequence: TGCGCCAGCAGCCCAAGGACAGGGGGCGGAGAGACCCAGTACTTC. The encoded protein is CASSPRTGGGETQYF.

The chain carries TRBV15 and TRBJ2-3; D is ambiguous. The ends were cut back, 1 base at V and 4 bases at J, with 9 bases in the middle. Germline CDR1 LNHNV, CDR2 YYDKDF (reference sequence). The CDR3 runs 14 residues. The DNA of the CDR3 is TGTGCCACCAGCAGAGGGGGTAGCCCAGATACGCAGTATTTT. Amino acid sequence: CATSRGGSPDTQYF.

This clone was seen only a few times. This chain uses TRBV7-2 with TRBJ1-2, with D tentatively TRBD1 (5 bases). Germline V gene sequence: CDR1 SGHTA, CDR2 FQGNSA. The germline V and J ends were trimmed by 2 bases and 7 bases, with 14 bases remaining between them. The CDR3 is 14 amino acids. The CDR3 is CASSLIGARAGYTF. CDR3 nucleotides: TGTGCCAGCAGCTTAATCGGGGCTCGGGCTGGCTACACCTTC.

The V call is TRBV6-4, the J call TRBJ1-2; D unclear. The CDR3 contains 17 residues. Germline CDR1 reads MRHNA; CDR2 reads SNTAGT. Between the trimmed V and J ends, which lost 6 bases and 0 bases, there was a span of 20 bases. CDR3 in amino acids: CASRPSWAQLPNYGYTF. Here the CDR3 DNA reads TGTGCCAGCAGACCCAGTTGGGCCCAACTTCCTAACTATGGCTACACCTTC.

The chain combines TRBV20-1 with TRBJ1-1; D gene ambiguous. Germline CDR1 DFQATT, CDR2 SNEGSKA (reference sequence). V was pared by 8 bases and J by 5 bases, with 12 bases between. This CDR3 contains 11 residues. Here the CDR3 DNA reads TGCAGTCCCTGGACGGAGACTGAAGCTTTCTTT. This sequence encodes CSPWTETEAFF.

This clone was detected only once. V gene TRBV6-5 combines with J gene TRBJ1-1; D is uncertain. V was pared by 4 bases and J by 1 base, with 7 bases between. Germline loops: CDR1 MNHEY, CDR2 SVGAGI. The CDR3 contains 13 residues. CDR3 bases: TGTGCCAGCAGTTCCTACACGAACACTGAAGCTTTCTTT. It codes for CASSSYTNTEAFF.

J is TRBJ2-3 and V is TRBV7-9; D might be TRBD1 or TRBD2, each matching 5 bases. V dropped 4 bases and J dropped 0 bases, with 11 bases sitting between them. The germline V gene has CDR1 SEHNR and CDR2 FQNEAQ (reference sequence). The CDR3 is 15 residues long. The DNA for the CDR3 is TGTGCCAGCAGCTCTCGGGACCGCAGCACAGATACGCAGTATTTT. Translation: CASSSRDRSTDTQYF.

The chain carries TRBV6-1 and TRBJ2-7; D uncertain. Trimming pared 0 bases from V and 6 bases from J, leaving 12 bases between. Germline V gives CDR1 MNHNS, CDR2 SASEGT. The CDR3 is 14 amino acids. CDR3 protein: CASSEALEGREQYF. In DNA form, the CDR3 reads TGTGCCAGCAGTGAAGCGTTAGAAGGGCGCGAGCAGTACTTC.